This T cell receptor beta chain was recorded in a study of response to subunit inactivated influenza vaccine. TCRdb used MiXCR to reprocess the RT-PCR reads, holding one entry per CDR3 protein. The data show about 520,000 distinct CDR3 sequences, with 25% seen just once and 1.5% to 2% held by the top ten. General study points: Seasonal influenza vaccination, on each occasion, was suggested by the authors to recruit few new T cells.

This clonotype was counted a few times. Antigen: not known. The CDR3 consists of 15 residues. V trimming: 7 bases; J trimming: 3 bases; junction bases outside the gene matches: 10. Looked up from germline, CDR1 is SGHVS and CDR2 is FQNEAQ. This TCR derives from a man between 50 and 59 years old who received an inactivated influenza vaccine. The source was CD4+ T cells sorted from PBMCs, collected about 5 days after vaccination. This chain links TRBV7-8 with TRBJ1-1; TRBD1 matches at 8 bases. CDR3 DNA: TGTGCCAGCAACCCAGGGGGCGCAGTGTACACTGAAGCTTTCTTT. It encodes CASNPGGAVYTEAFF.